This record concerns one TCR beta chain sequence. Its specificity is not known. The ends were cut back, 7 bases at V and 6 bases at J, with 21 bases in the middle. This CDR3 spans 15 amino acids. Germline CDR1 reads MDHEN; CDR2 reads SYDVKM. The data are from a study of T cell responses to AZD1222 COVID-19 vaccine. Study results and caveats: Possibly, clonal diversity was underestimated; donors were largely white British and included more females.

This table comes from immunoSEQ multiplex PCR, and its TCRdb copy is limited to in-frame clones, with some not included. This table has some 120,000 clones, about 89% appearing once. Sequencing was performed on peripheral blood, taken on day 0 of AZD1222 vaccination. The TCR sequence derives from an adult in good health. The V gene is TRBV28, the J gene TRBJ1-2; the D gene is possibly TRBD1 (5 bases). This CDR3 reads CASILRGREVNGYTF. The CDR3 DNA reads as TGTGCCAGCATCCTACGCGGCAGGGAGGTTAATGGCTACACCTTC.